The entry that follows covers one T cell receptor (beta chain) sequence. Its antigen is not known. The sample originates from a study of shared clonotypes between healthy human individuals. For the study at large: The people who gave samples were two women and three men aged 18 to 49. There were three CD4 naive, three CD4 memory, two CD8 naive and one CD8 memory plates per donor. Study results and caveats: It was the non-shared clonotypes that had lower generation probabilities than clonotypes shared by all four donors. Shared clonotypes: about 5.3% naive CD4, under 4% naive CD8, less than 2.5% memory CD4, under 0.45% memory CD8.

The CDR3 loop spans 16 amino acids. Trimming took 6 bases from V and 5 from J; bases not matched to a gene: 12. Germline loops: CDR1 MDHEN, CDR2 SYDVKM. The table came from immunoSEQ multiplex PCR; TCRdb's copy has only in-frame clones and leaves some out. The sample holds 850,000 to 1,100,000 clones, 70% to 85% seen once. Sequencing used memory CD4+ T cells from PBMCs. Subset described: CD45RA-negative fraction. This receptor was obtained from a man aged 18 to 30 in good health. Some clones in this sample may be carry-over from other donors' samples. The J gene is TRBJ2-1, the V gene TRBV28; 8 nucleotides line up with TRBD2. The CDR3 is CASSTPASGQHNEQFF. CDR3 nucleotides: TGTGCCAGCAGCACACCGGCTAGCGGGCAACACAATGAGCAGTTCTTC.